This T cell receptor beta chain was recovered during a study of CD8 T cells in Susac syndrome. J lost 2 bases, V lost 8 bases, and 12 bases had no gene match. Per germline, CDR1 MNHNS and CDR2 SASEGT. The CDR3 totals 16 residues. Peripheral blood CD8+ and CD4+ T cells were profiled by TCR beta sequencing. Negative isolation was used for CD8+ and CD4+ T cells and FACS enrichment for TEMRA cells. The RNA, roughly 0.5 to 1 ug, was put through reverse transcription using random hexamers. An immunoSEQ multiplex PCR generated amplified TCR beta CDR3 products spanning 54 Vbeta and 13 Jbeta. TCRdb passed the immunoSEQ multiplex PCR reads through MiXCR, listing each CDR3 protein once. The sample carries 330,000 or so distinct CDR3 sequences, 75% to 85% recorded once.

The sample comprised CD8+ T cells from PBMCs. The sequence was obtained from a human donor with multiple sclerosis. This chain connects TRBV6-1 to TRBJ2-3; TRBD2 matches 8 bases. CDR3 residues: CASSSFSGIATDTQYF. In nucleotides, the CDR3 is TGTGCCAGCTCTTCTTTTAGCGGGATCGCCACAGATACGCAGTATTTT.